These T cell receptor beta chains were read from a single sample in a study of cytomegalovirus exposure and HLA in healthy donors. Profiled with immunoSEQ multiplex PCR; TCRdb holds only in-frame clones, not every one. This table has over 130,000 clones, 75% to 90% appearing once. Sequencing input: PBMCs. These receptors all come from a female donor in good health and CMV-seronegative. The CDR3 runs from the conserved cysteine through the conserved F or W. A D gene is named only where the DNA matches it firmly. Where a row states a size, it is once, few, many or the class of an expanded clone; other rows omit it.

TGCGCCAGCAGCTTGGCCACAGCCACAGATACGCAGTATTTT | CASSLATATDTQYF | TRBV5-1 | 14 | NA | NA | TRBJ2-3
TGCGCCAGCAGCCAAGGGACCGGGAGGGCGTCCGGGGAGCTGTTTTTT | CASSQGTGRASGELFF | TRBV4-1 | 16 | TRBD2 | NA | TRBJ2-2
TGTGCCAGCTCACCAGCGGGCCCGAGGGAGCAGTACTTC | CASSPAGPREQYF | TRBV18 | 13 | NA | NA | TRBJ2-7
TGTGCCAGCAGCTTGGCGGGAGGAGGGGATGGGTCCTACAATGAGCAGTTCTTC | CASSLAGGGDGSYNEQFF | TRBV5-6 | 18 | TRBD2 | NA | TRBJ2-1
TGCGCCAGCAGCTTGGAGGACAGGATGAACACCGGGGAGCTGTTTTTT | CASSLEDRMNTGELFF | TRBV5-1 | 16 | TRBD1 | NA | TRBJ2-2
TGCGCCAGCAGCACAGTACAGGGGGGCTACGAGCAGTACTTC | CASSTVQGGYEQYF | TRBV5-1 | 14 | TRBD1 | NA | TRBJ2-7
TGTGCCAGCAGTTATCGGACTAGCGGGAGGGGGGGTGAGCAGTTCTTC | CASSYRTSGRGGEQFF | TRBV6-5 | 16 | TRBD2 | NA | TRBJ2-1
TGCGCCAGCAACCTGAGAGCGGGAGGGCCAACAGATACGCAGTATTTT | CASNLRAGGPTDTQYF | TRBV5-1 | 16 | TRBD2 | NA | TRBJ2-3
TGCGCCAGCAGTCAGACCGGGACTAGCGGGTACTGCTCCTACAATGAGCAGTTCTTC | CASSQTGTSGYCSYNEQFF | TRBV23-1 | 19 | TRBD2 | NA | TRBJ2-1
TGTGCCAGCAGTGCGGGAGACACCGGGGAGCTGTTTTTT | CASSAGDTGELFF | TRBV6-4 | 13 | NA | few | TRBJ2-2
TGTGCCAGCAGTAAAGGGACATTCTCAGATACGCAGTATTTT | CASSKGTFSDTQYF | TRBV6-5 | 14 | NA | NA | TRBJ2-3
TGTGCCAGCAGCCGGATCCGGGACTCCAGCGGGGGCGAGCAGTACTTC | CASSRIRDSSGGEQYF | TRBV13 | 16 | TRBD2 | NA | TRBJ2-7
TGTGCCACCTCCCGGGGGCAGTTTAGCGGGAGGGCCTACGGGGAGCTGTTTTTT | CATSRGQFSGRAYGELFF | TRBV27 | 18 | TRBD2 | NA | TRBJ2-2
TGTGCCAGCAGCACCCGGGGGAGCACCTACGAGCAGTACTTC | CASSTRGSTYEQYF | TRBV7-9 | 14 | NA | NA | TRBJ2-7
TGTGCCTGGGGTAGGACAGTGATGAACACTGAAGCTTTCTTT | CAWGRTVMNTEAFF | TRBV30 | 14 | NA | NA | TRBJ1-1
TGCGCCAGCAGCTTGGACGGACAGGGAGATCAGCCCCAGCATTTT | CASSLDGQGDQPQHF | TRBV5-1 | 15 | TRBD1 | NA | TRBJ1-5
TGTGCCAGCAGTTACTCAGGGGTTCGATCGGACCTCGGCTACACCTTC | CASSYSGVRSDLGYTF | TRBV6-5 | 16 | NA | few | TRBJ1-2
TGTGCCAGCAGTTCCCCCTCAGGGGGAGCTCCGGATGAGCAGTTCTTC | CASSSPSGGAPDEQFF | TRBV27 | 16 | TRBD1 | NA | TRBJ2-1
TGCGCCAGCAGCTTGCACAGGGAAATGGGTCAGCCCCAGCATTTT | CASSLHREMGQPQHF | TRBV5-1 | 15 | NA | NA | TRBJ1-5
TGTGCCAGCAGCTTGGGTGGGGGCAGTAGTTTAGACAATCAGCCCCAGCATTTT | CASSLGGGSSLDNQPQHF | TRBV5-4 | 18 | NA | NA | TRBJ1-5
TGTGCCAGCAGCGCCCGGGCGGGGGGCAATCAGCCCCAGCATTTT | CASSARAGGNQPQHF | TRBV2 | 15 | NA | NA | TRBJ1-5
TGTGCCAGCAGTTCCCCTCAGGGGAACTACGAGCAGTACTTC | CASSSPQGNYEQYF | TRBV27 | 14 | NA | NA | TRBJ2-7
TGTGCCAGCAGCTTAGACAGCAACTATGGCTACACCTTC | CASSLDSNYGYTF | TRBV7-6 | 13 | NA | NA | TRBJ1-2
TGCGCCAGCAGCCAAGTTGCGGGGAGACCCTACAATGAGCAGTTCTTC | CASSQVAGRPYNEQFF | TRBV4-1 | 16 | NA | NA | TRBJ2-1
TGTGCCAGCAACGGTCGTGGGGCCCCCTACGAGCAGTACTTC | CASNGRGAPYEQYF | TRBV7-9 | 14 | NA | NA | TRBJ2-7
TGCGCCAGCAGCCAAAGCAGCTCGCGGGGAACCTACAATGAGCAGTTCTTC | CASSQSSSRGTYNEQFF | TRBV4-1 | 17 | NA | NA | TRBJ2-1